Below are 7 T cell receptor beta chains sequenced from a single sample in a study of monozygotic twins with inflammatory bowel disease. TCRdb re-called the 5' RACE reads and gives one entry per CDR3 protein, without DNA. The listing records under 350,000 distinct CDR3 sequences. Sample: blood. Receptors originate from a human donor with ulcerative colitis or Crohn's disease, or a healthy co-twin of an affected twin (not recorded which).

V gene TRBV2 combines with J gene TRBJ1-5; TCRdb designates TRBD1, a call that cannot be tested without DNA. The CDR3 spans 15 residues. Germline V gene data show CDR1 as SNHLY and CDR2 as FYNNEI. The CDR3 sequence is CASSELQGDNQPQHF.

The chain couples TRBV7-2 to TRBJ1-6. There are 17 residues in the CDR3. The germline CDR1 and CDR2 sequences are SGHTA and FQGNSA. CDR3 protein: CASSPTLGIIEHSPLHF.

The J gene is TRBJ2-6, the V gene TRBV6-5; TCRdb returns TRBD2, unconfirmable since there is no DNA. Germline CDR1 and CDR2: MNHEY and SVGAGI. This CDR3 region has 18 residues. CDR3: CASSYSFPANSGANVLTF.

V and J are TRBV28 and TRBJ2-5; TCRdb's D gene call, TRBD1, goes unchecked for lack of DNA. Germline loops: CDR1 MDHEN, CDR2 SYDVKM. This CDR3 is 14 amino acids long. CDR3: CASSPWTGTETQYF. Combining the CDR3 with reference TRBV28 and TRBJ2-5 gives the whole variable domain DVKVTQSSRYLVKRTGEKVFLECVQDMDHENMFWYRQDPGLGLRLIYFSYDVKMKEKGDIPEGYSVSREKKERFSLILESASTNQTSMYLCASSPWTGTETQYFGPGTRLLVL.

The V call is TRBV25-1, the J call TRBJ1-2. The germline gives CDR1 MGHDK, CDR2 SYGVNS. This CDR3 spans 13 amino acids. The CDR3 sequence: CASSSGLNYGYTF.

The V call is TRBV20-1, the J call TRBJ2-3; lacking DNA, the TRBD1 call made by TCRdb goes unchecked. Germline CDR1 DFQATT, CDR2 SNEGSKA (reference sequence). The CDR3 consists of 14 residues. CDR3 sequence reads: CSAPGHLSTDTQYF.

V is TRBV28 and J is TRBJ2-7. The CDR3 sequence is 12 residues long. Germline CDR1 MDHEN, CDR2 SYDVKM. The CDR3 here is CASSRPAYEQYF.